This TCR beta chain derives from a study of blood T cell repertoires in COVID-19 (dated by TCRdb to the early 2020s). Study-level background: Samples covering the acute and convalescent phases of COVID-19 were provided by collaborators in the United States, Italy and Spain. Where available, HLA class I and class II types were taken from metadata supplied by the sample provider and were not determined by assay-based typing. The material from the prospective study consisted of cDNA or gDNA derived from T cells, B-cell-depleted T cells, or PBMCs. Deeply sampled blood TCRbeta repertoires from subjects exposed to, actively infected with, or recovered from COVID-19 were included in the dataset. A freely available public database, intended as a resource for researchers studying the immune response to SARS-CoV-2, is where the repertoires were released. Samples came from the ongoing ImmuneRACE study (first 160 participants) plus 1,254 subjects from 6 global collaborators. Nearly every sample came with metadata listing a de-identified subject ID, COVID-19 status, age in years and sex.

The germline V and J ends show losses of 2 bases and 5 bases respectively, and no gene match explains 5 bases of the junction. Based on the germline V gene, the CDR1 and CDR2 sequences are MNHEY and SVGAGI. The CDR3 covers 15 residues, taking in both the cysteine and the phenylalanine. Here the CDR3 DNA is all that survives: 45 bases in frame from base 1. To note about this clone: Its antigen remains unidentified. Base qualities were left out, and no much larger clone turns up one base away.

TCRbeta CDR3 regions were amplified from genomic DNA by means of the immunoSEQ Assay, a bias-controlled multiplex PCR. Per the authors' processing: The number of nucleated cells in each sample was estimated by amplification of reference gene primers within the assay. Sequence reads were collapsed and filtered to measure the absolute abundance of every unique TCRbeta CDR3 rearrangement. For each sample, productive Simpson clonality was calculated by taking the square root of Simpson's diversity index across productive rearrangements. Not all clones reach the TCRdb copy of this immuneACCESS table, which keeps in-frame sequences only. Checked studies attribute under half of the gap to unresolved V genes and leave the rest unexplained. V and J calls and clone size follow that table, whereas D and trimming were derived from the DNA. The sample table holds 380,000 or so clones, of which around nine tenths were seen once. Of the sample, approximately 1% falls within the top ten clones.

The paper's findings and limits, for the study overall: The amount of clinical and demographic metadata varied by source and participant and was provided uncurated.

In the prospective study, participants were 18 to 89 years old, resided in 24 geographic areas of the United States, and were enrolled through a virtual design. Cohort assignment in the prospective study relied on participant-reported clinical history from a screening survey and a study questionnaire. Each participant in the prospective study had whole blood, serum and a nasopharyngeal or oropharyngeal swab collected by mobile phlebotomists. Additional blood draws and questionnaires over an approximately 2-month period could optionally be provided by prospective study participants. Before DNA extraction, blood samples from the prospective study were shipped at room temperature or frozen.

The TCR was taken from a woman aged 25-40 years with acute COVID-19. The chain is made from TRBV6-5 and TRBJ2-3, with 9 junctional bases fitting TRBD2. Sequenced sample: PBMCs or T cells enriched from blood (not recorded which). The DNA sequence follows: TGTGCCAGCAGTTACGGCGGGGGGGCGGGAGATACGCAGTATTTT. It translates as CASSYGGGAGDTQYF.